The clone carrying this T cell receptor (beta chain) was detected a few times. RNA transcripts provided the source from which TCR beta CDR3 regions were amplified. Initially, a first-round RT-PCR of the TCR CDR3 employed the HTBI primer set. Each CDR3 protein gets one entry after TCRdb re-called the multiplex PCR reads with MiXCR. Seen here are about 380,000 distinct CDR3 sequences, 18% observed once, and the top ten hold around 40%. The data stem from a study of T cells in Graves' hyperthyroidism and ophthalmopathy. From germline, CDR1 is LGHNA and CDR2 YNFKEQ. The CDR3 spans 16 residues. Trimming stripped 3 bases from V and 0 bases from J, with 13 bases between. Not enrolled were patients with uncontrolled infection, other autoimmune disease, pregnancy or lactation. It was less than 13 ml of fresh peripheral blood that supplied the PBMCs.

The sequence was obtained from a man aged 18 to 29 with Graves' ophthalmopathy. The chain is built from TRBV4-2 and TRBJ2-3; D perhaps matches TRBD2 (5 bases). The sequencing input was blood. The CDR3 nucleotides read TGTGCCAGCAGCCACATACTAGGCATCAGCACAGATACGCAGTATTTT. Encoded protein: CASSHILGISTDTQYF.